Listed here is a single TCR beta chain. Its matching antigen is unknown. This sample stems from a study of monozygotic twins with inflammatory bowel disease. cDNA for TCRalpha and TCRbeta was amplified by nested PCRs of about 15 then roughly 10 cycles. TCRdb reanalyzed the 5' RACE reads and collapses them to one entry per CDR3 protein, without DNA. This table holds fewer than 450,000 distinct CDR3 sequences. The germline V gene encodes CDR1 SGHNT and CDR2 YYREEE (reference sequence). The CDR3 extends over 13 amino acids. General study points: Among T cells, the various subtypes were not distinguishable.

The gene calls are TRBV5-4 and TRBJ2-3. Sequenced sample: blood. The TCR was taken from a human donor with ulcerative colitis or Crohn's disease, or a healthy co-twin of an affected twin (not recorded which). The chain's CDR3 is CASSLAGSDTQYF.